The entry below describes one T cell receptor (beta chain). The antigen is unknown. This sample was taken from a study of T cells after yellow fever vaccination. Findings and limits, study-wide: The secondary response peaked faster, at day 5 versus 15, but was weaker. Once the booster was given, most primary-vaccination clones reappeared, at roughly 96% for CD4 and 85% to 90% for CD8.

TCRdb re-analysed the 5' RACE reads in MiXCR, keeping a single row per CDR3 protein. Counted here are more than 300,000 distinct CDR3 sequences, around 7% occurring once; the ten biggest clones make up over 15%. V was cut by 5 bases and J by 0 bases, with 18 bases left in between. The germline V gene has CDR1 SEHNR and CDR2 FQNEAQ (reference sequence). The CDR3 length is 17 residues. The origin of this receptor is a man between 18 and 35 years old who received the YFV17D yellow fever vaccine. The chain joins TRBV7-9 to TRBJ2-3; D might be TRBD1 (7 bases). The source material was PBMCs, sampled roughly seven weeks after the first yellow fever vaccination. CDR3 sequence (DNA): TGTGCCAGCAGCCCTAAGGGGGGACAGAGGAGCACAGATACGCAGTATTTT. Translating gives CASSPKGGQRSTDTQYF.